The clone carrying this TCR beta chain was counted only a few times. The length of the CDR3 is 17 residues. Germline CDR1 LNHDA, CDR2 SQIVND (reference sequence). V lost 4 bases and J 0 bases, leaving 16 bases between the germline ends. The data derive from a study of T cell repertoires in cytomegalovirus infection. MiXCR, applied by TCRdb to the reads, yields one record per CDR3 protein. The sample shows around 530,000 distinct CDR3 sequences, around 27% of them seen only once. This clonotype was sampled from a human donor in good health (CMV status not recorded). Some clones in this sample may be carry-over from other donors' samples. The rearrangement joins TRBV19 to TRBJ2-1; D perhaps matches TRBD2 (5 bases). Sequenced input: PBMCs. The CDR3 reads CASSTRAAGLSYNEQFF. For the CDR3, the DNA is TGTGCCAGTAGTACCCGGGCGGCGGGCCTCTCCTACAATGAGCAGTTCTTC. Filled out from reference TRBV19 and TRBJ2-1, the complete variable domain reads DGGITQSPKYLFRKEGQNVTLSCEQNLNHDAMYWYRQDPGQGLRLIYYSQIVNDFQKGDIAEGYSVSREKKESFPLTVTSAQKNPTAFYLCASSTRAAGLSYNEQFFGPGTRLTVL.